The rows below give T cell receptor beta chains drawn from one sample of a study of blood T cell repertoires in COVID-19. Here immunoSEQ multiplex PCR was the method, and the copy in TCRdb shows in-frame clones only, minus some. The repertoire consists of 9,000 to 13,000 clones, with roughly 87% occurring once and the leading ten covering roughly 25%. The sample consisted of peripheral blood. All receptors derive from a young man with active or convalescent COVID-19. The CDR3 runs from the conserved cysteine through the conserved F or W. The order of the fields is D gene, clone size, J gene, V gene, CDR3 DNA, CDR3 protein. The D gene is left open where the match is weak. The size entry is marked missing in some rows and otherwise reads once, few, many or a size class.

>.|.|TRBJ1-1|TRBV10-2
TGCGCCAGCAGTGCTGAGTTACTTGACACTGAAGCTTTCTTT
CASSAELLDTEAFF
>TRBD1|.|TRBJ1-4|TRBV6-5
TGTGCCGCGTCCTCGGGACAGGGTAATGAAAAACTGTTTTTT
CAASSGQGNEKLFF
>TRBD1|.|TRBJ2-7|TRBV6-1
TGTGCCAGCAGTGAGGGGACAGGGGCCTCCTACGAGCAGTACTTC
CASSEGTGASYEQYF
>TRBD1|medium-sized|TRBJ1-2|TRBV5-6
TGTGCCAGCAGCTTGGGTACTTTTCAGGGGGCCTATGGCTACACCTTC
CASSLGTFQGAYGYTF
>TRBD2|.|TRBJ2-1|TRBV12-5
TGTGCTAGTGGTTTGGTGAGTAGCGGGGGAGAAGATGAGCAGTTCTTC
CASGLVSSGGEDEQFF
>TRBD1|few|TRBJ2-2|TRBV5-4
TGTGCCAGCAGCCCGACAGGGGTCGACACCGGGGAGCTGTTTTTT
CASSPTGVDTGELFF
>.|.|TRBJ2-7|TRBV13
TGTGCCAGCAGCTCGTCAGGGTTGCGTGAGGAGCAGTACTTC
CASSSSGLREEQYF
>TRBD1|.|TRBJ1-1|TRBV11-2
TGTGCCAGCCATTTAGGGGCCAGGGGGTCCGGGGCTGAAGCTTTCTTT
CASHLGARGSGAEAFF
>.|.|TRBJ1-1|TRBV5-1
TGCGCCAGCAGCTTGCCGGACACGAGGACTGAAGCTTTCTTT
CASSLPDTRTEAFF
>TRBD1|once|TRBJ1-4|TRBV3-1/TRBV3-2
TGTGCCAGCAGCGACGGACAGGACGAAAAACTGTTTTTT
CASSDGQDEKLFF
>.|.|TRBJ1-6|TRBV30
TGTGCCTGGGGAGGGAGCCCAAATTCACCCCTCCACTTT
CAWGGSPNSPLHF
>.|.|TRBJ1-3|TRBV6-1
TGTGCCAGCAGTGAAGGGCAGGCGATCTCTGGAAACACCATATATTTT
CASSEGQAISGNTIYF
>.|.|TRBJ1-4|TRBV24-1
TGTGCCACCAGTGATTTCCAGGGTTTCGGCGAAAAACTGTTTTTT
CATSDFQGFGEKLFF
>.|.|TRBJ1-5|TRBV19
TGTGCCAGTAGTACTCCGAGGGATCAGCCCCAGCATTTT
CASSTPRDQPQHF
>.|.|TRBJ2-1|TRBV9
TGTGCCAGCAGCGGCGGGGGCCCATTCTACAATGAGCAGTTCTTC
CASSGGGPFYNEQFF
>TRBD2|once|TRBJ2-1|TRBV9
TGTGCCAGCAGCGCCACTAGCGGGGGGGCCACTGAGCAGTTCTTC
CASSATSGGATEQFF
>.|.|TRBJ2-3|TRBV11-2
TGTGCCAGCAGCCCGAGGACAGACACAGATACGCAGTATTTT
CASSPRTDTDTQYF
>TRBD2|once|TRBJ2-5|TRBV27
TGTGCCAGCAGTTTATCCGGGGGGGATGAGACCCAGTACTTC
CASSLSGGDETQYF
>.|.|TRBJ1-3|TRBV29-1
TGCAGCGCAACAGGGAGCTCTGGAAACACCATATATTTT
CSATGSSGNTIYF
>TRBD1|.|TRBJ1-1|TRBV5-6
TGTGCCAGCAGCCCTATTTACAGGGGGGAAGCTTTCTTT
CASSPIYRGEAFF
>.|.|TRBJ1-4|TRBV19
TGTGCCAGTAGTACGGTAGCGAAACCTAATGAAAAACTGTTTTTT
CASSTVAKPNEKLFF